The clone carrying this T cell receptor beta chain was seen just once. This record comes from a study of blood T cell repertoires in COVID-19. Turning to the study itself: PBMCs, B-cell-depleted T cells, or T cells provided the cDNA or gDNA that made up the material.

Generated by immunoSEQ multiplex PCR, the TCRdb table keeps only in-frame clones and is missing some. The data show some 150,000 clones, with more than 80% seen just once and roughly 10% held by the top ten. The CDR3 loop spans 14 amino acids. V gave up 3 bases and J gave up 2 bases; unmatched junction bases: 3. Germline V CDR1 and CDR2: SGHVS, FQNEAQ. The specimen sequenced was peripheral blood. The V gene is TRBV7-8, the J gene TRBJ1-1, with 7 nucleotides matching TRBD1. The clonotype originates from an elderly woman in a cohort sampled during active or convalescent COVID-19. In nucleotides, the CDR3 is TGTGCCAGCAGCTTCGGGACAGCTAACACTGAAGCTTTCTTT. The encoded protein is CASSFGTANTEAFF.